The rows below give T cell receptor beta chains drawn from one sample of a study of graft-versus-host responses after intestinal transplantation. Some clones are missing from TCRdb's copy, which holds only in-frame ones; the method was immunoSEQ multiplex PCR. The sample yields some 2,200 clones, 29% seen once. The specimen was alloreactive CD8+ T cells from a mixed lymphocyte reaction culture, collected before transplantation. These receptors came from a human patient who was an organ donor for intestinal transplantation. Each CDR3 is given with its conserved first and last residue. The D gene is left open where the match is weak. Not all rows give a size; the values are once, few, many and, for expanded clones, a class.

TRBV11-2,few,TRBJ1-1,TRBD1,CASSLGGGTGPNTEAFF,TGTGCCAGCAGCTTAGGGGGAGGGACAGGGCCCAACACTGAAGCTTTCTTT
TRBV18,-,TRBJ2-2,TRBD2,CASSPPGTSGGVNTGELFF,TGTGCCAGCTCACCACCGGGGACTAGCGGGGGGGTAAACACCGGGGAGCTGTTTTTT
TRBV27,-,TRBJ2-7,-,CASSVLQTRGIHEQYF,TGTGCCAGCAGTGTCTTGCAGACGCGAGGAATCCACGAGCAGTACTTC
TRBV1,few,TRBJ2-3,-,CTSSPQAGRLEGAPDTQYF,TGCACCAGCAGCCCGCAAGCAGGAAGATTGGAGGGGGCCCCAGATACGCAGTATTTT
TRBV7-9,large,TRBJ1-4,-,CASSQDSLNEKLFF,TGTGCCAGCAGCCAAGACAGTCTTAATGAAAAACTGTTTTTT
TRBV4-1,large,TRBJ1-1,-,CASQFGVGTEAFF,TGCGCCAGCCAGTTCGGGGTGGGCACTGAAGCTTTCTTT
TRBV29-1,-,TRBJ1-1,TRBD1,CSVEGVGGALYTEAFF,TGCAGCGTTGAAGGGGTAGGGGGCGCGTTGTACACTGAAGCTTTCTTT
TRBV4-3,few,TRBJ2-7,TRBD2,CASSQVSSGGYEQYF,TGCGCCAGCAGCCAAGTCTCTAGCGGGGGCTACGAGCAGTACTTC
TRBV30,-,TRBJ2-3,TRBD2,CAWTLGGTLTDTQYF,TGTGCCTGGACTCTCGGGGGGACCCTCACAGATACGCAGTATTTT
TRBV7-2,-,TRBJ2-7,-,CASTPLFSRHYEQYF,TGTGCCAGCACCCCCCTTTTTAGCCGCCACTACGAGCAGTACTTC
TRBV4-2,-,TRBJ2-3,-,CASSHSPGNADTQYF,TGTGCCAGCAGCCACAGTCCGGGGAATGCAGATACGCAGTATTTT